One and the same sample provided the 2 T cell receptor beta chains below, sequenced in a study of blood T cell repertoires in COVID-19. Generated by immunoSEQ multiplex PCR, the TCRdb table keeps only in-frame clones and is missing some. The table shows 60,000 to 85,000 clones, with 65% to 85% occurring only once. The source material was peripheral blood. The receptors come from a woman aged 55-70 years with acute or convalescent COVID-19.

The rearrangement joins TRBV7-9 to TRBJ1-3, with D possibly being TRBD1 (5 bases). Germline V gene lookup returns CDR1 SEHNR and CDR2 FQNEAQ (reference sequence). This CDR3 contains 14 residues. Trimming left V 9 bases short and J 1 base short, with 13 bases between. The CDR3 protein is CARGGRPSGNTIYF. The CDR3 bases are TGTGCCAGGGGGGGACGACCATCTGGAAACACCATATATTTT.

The count of this clone is one. V usage is TRBV6-4 and J usage is TRBJ2-3; 9 nucleotides match TRBD2. CDR3 size: 18 residues. J lost 0 bases, V lost 5 bases, and 12 bases had no gene match. Per the germline V gene, CDR1 is MRHNA and CDR2 is SNTAGT. Here the CDR3 DNA reads TGTGCCAGCAGTCTCGGGGCTAGCGGGACTACTAGCACAGATACGCAGTATTTT. This encodes CASSLGASGTTSTDTQYF.